The clone carrying this TCR beta chain was detected only a few times. Its target is unknown. This entry comes from a study of blood T cells in healthy people across ages. Regarding the study as a whole: TCR beta diversity correlated strongly with naive T cell percentage. Relative to aged donors, long-lived donors carried more naive CD4+ cells and displayed higher diversity. Changes seen in expanded clonotypes were possibly confounded by donor CMV status left unknown.

Unmatched junction bases numbered 12, after V lost 5 bases and J lost 4 bases. The CDR3 consists of 16 residues. The germline V gene encodes CDR1 MNHEY and CDR2 SMNVEV (reference sequence). A second PCR of 7 to 11 cycles used a sample-barcoded 5' primer and a J-beta primer mix. Each CDR3 protein is one row after TCRdb ran MiXCR on the 5' RACE reads. The data show about 1,000,000 distinct CDR3 sequences, under 45% seen once. This sequence was found in a woman in her sixties in good health. This chain connects TRBV27 to TRBJ2-5; 8 nucleotides agree with TRBD2. Sequenced input: blood. This CDR3 reads CASSPRGGRLGETQYF. The CDR3 coding sequence is TGTGCCAGCAGTCCTCGGGGGGGGCGTCTCGGAGAGACCCAGTACTTC.